The T cell receptor (beta chain) under discussion was sequenced for a study of fetal regulatory T cell absence and autoimmunity. With respect to this clone: Its specificity is unknown.

Study outcomes and limitations: Pancreas TCRs were oligoclonally enriched versus cord blood, some clones over 80-fold.

The germline gives CDR1 SGHTA, CDR2 FQGNSA. The J segment lost 1 base and the V segment lost 5 bases, leaving 5 bases of the junction unmatched. This CDR3 is 14 amino acids long. The assay was run at survey level. Profiling relied on immunoSEQ multiplex PCR, and the TCRdb table lists in-frame clones only, not all of them. The data hold roughly 95,000 clones, with about two thirds observed a single time. The source material was pancreas tissue. The chain couples TRBV7-2 to TRBJ2-7; TRBD2 matches at 7 bases. The receptor's source is a male donor with IPEX syndrome. In DNA, the CDR3 is TGTGCCAGCAGCGTGGGGAGGGGATCCTACGAGCAGTACTTC. The encoded protein is CASSVGRGSYEQYF.